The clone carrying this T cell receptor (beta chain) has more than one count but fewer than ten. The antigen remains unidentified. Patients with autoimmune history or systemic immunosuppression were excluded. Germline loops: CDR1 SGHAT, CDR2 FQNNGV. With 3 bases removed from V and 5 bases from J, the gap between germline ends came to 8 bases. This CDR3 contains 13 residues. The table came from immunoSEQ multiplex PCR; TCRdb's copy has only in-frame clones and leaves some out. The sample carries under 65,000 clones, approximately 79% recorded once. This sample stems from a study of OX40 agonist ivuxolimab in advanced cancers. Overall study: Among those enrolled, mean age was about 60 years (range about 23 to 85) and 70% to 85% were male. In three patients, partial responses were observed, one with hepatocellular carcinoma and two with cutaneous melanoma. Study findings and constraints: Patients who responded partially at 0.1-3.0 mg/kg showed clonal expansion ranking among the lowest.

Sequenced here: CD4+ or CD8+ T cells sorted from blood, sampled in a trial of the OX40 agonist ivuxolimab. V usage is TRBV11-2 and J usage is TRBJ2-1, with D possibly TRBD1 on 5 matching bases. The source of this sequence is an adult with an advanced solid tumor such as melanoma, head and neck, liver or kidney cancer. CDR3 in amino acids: CASSFTRDNEQFF. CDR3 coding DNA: TGTGCCAGCAGCTTCACCAGGGACAATGAGCAGTTCTTC.